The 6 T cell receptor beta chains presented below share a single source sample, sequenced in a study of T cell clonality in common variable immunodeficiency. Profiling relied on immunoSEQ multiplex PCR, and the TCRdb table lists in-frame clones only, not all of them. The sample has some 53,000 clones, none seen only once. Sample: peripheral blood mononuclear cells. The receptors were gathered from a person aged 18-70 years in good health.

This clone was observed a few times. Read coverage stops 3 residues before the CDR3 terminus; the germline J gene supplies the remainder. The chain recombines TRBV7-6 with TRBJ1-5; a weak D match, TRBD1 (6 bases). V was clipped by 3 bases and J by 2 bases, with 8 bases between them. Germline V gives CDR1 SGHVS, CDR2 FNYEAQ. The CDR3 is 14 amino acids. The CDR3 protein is CASSLDRGNQPQHF. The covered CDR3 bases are TGTGCCAGCAGCTTGGACAGAGGCAATCAGCCC.

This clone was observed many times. The covered CDR3 bases are TGTGCCAGTACGCCCCTTGGGTATAGCTTCCTCCCAGATACG. Its protein is CASTPLGYSFLPDT. The CDR3, in full, reads CASTPLGYSFLPDTQYF. This rearrangement joins TRBV19 to TRBJ2-3, with no clear D. The CDR3 end lies 3 residues beyond the end of the read and is filled in from the germline J gene. This CDR3 comprises 17 residues. Germline CDR1 is LNHDA and CDR2 is SQIVND (reference sequence). The ends were cut back, 7 bases at V and 4 bases at J, with 24 bases in the middle.

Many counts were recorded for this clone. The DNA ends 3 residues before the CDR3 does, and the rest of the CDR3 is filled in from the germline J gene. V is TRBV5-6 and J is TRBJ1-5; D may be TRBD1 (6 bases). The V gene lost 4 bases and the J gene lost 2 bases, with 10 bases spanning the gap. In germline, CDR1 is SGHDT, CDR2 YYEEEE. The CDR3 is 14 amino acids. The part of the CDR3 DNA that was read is TGTGCCAGCAGCGGCAGGGGTGGCAATCAGCCC. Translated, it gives CASSGRGGNQP. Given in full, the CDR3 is CASSGRGGNQPQHF. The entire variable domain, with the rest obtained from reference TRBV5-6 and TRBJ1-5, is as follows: DAGVTQSPTHLIKTRGQQVTLRCSPKSGHDTVSWYQQALGQGPQFIFQYYEEEERQRGNFPDRFSGHQFPNYSSELNVNALLLGDSALYLCASSGRGGNQPQHFGDGTRLSIL.

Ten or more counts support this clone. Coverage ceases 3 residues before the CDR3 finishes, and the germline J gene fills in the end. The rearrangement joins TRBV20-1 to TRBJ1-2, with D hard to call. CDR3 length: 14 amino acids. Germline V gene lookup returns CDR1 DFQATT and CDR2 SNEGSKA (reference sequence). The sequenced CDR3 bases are TGCAGTGCTATCCCTAGGTTGAATAACGGGGGC. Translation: CSAIPRLNNGG. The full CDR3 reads CSAIPRLNNGGYTF.

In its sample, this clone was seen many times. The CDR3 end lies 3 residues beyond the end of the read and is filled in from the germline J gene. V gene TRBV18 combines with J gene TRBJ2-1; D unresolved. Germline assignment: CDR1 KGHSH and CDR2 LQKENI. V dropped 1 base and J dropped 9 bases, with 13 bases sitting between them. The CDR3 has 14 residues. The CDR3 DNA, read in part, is TGTGCCAGCTCACCACAGACCTCGACGGGTGAG. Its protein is CASSPQTSTGE. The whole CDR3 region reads CASSPQTSTGEQFF. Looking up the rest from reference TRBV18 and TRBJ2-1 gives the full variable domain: NAGVMQNPRHLVRRRGQEARLRCSPMKGHSHVYWYRQLPEEGLKFMVYLQKENIIDESGMPKERFSAEFPKEGPSILRIQQVVRGDSAAYFCASSPQTSTGEQFFGPGTRLTVL.

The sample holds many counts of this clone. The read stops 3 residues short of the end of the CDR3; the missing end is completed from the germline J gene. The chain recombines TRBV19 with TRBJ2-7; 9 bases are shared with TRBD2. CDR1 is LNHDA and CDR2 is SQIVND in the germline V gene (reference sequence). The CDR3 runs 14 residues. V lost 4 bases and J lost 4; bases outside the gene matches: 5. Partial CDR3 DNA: TGTGCCAGTAGTACGACTAGCGGACGATACGAG. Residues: CASSTTSGRYE. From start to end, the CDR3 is CASSTTSGRYEQYF. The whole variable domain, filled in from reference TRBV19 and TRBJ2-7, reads DGGITQSPKYLFRKEGQNVTLSCEQNLNHDAMYWYRQDPGQGLRLIYYSQIVNDFQKGDIAEGYSVSREKKESFPLTVTSAQKNPTAFYLCASSTTSGRYEQYFGPGTRLTVT.